Here is one T cell receptor (beta chain) with its context. This CDR3 comprises 13 residues. Trimming removed 0 bases at V and 3 bases at J, with 8 bases between. The germline V gene encodes CDR1 GTSNPN and CDR2 SVGIG (reference sequence). This specimen comes from a study of cytomegalovirus exposure and HLA in healthy donors. Across the study: According to later analysis, the same platform produced the 120 or so validation and 666 first-cohort repertoires.

Method: immunoSEQ multiplex PCR; TCRdb's copy keeps in-frame clones and lacks some. The sample shows some 150,000 clones, roughly 87% of them seen only once. The receptor comes from a man aged 18 to 29 in good health and CMV-seropositive. Material for sequencing was PBMCs. This rearrangement joins TRBV30 to TRBJ1-1; D gene ambiguous. CDR3 sequence: CAWSVTRYTEAFF. CDR3 DNA: TGTGCCTGGAGTGTAACGAGGTACACTGAAGCTTTCTTT.